These T cell receptor beta chains were read from a single sample in a study of blood T cell repertoires in COVID-19. The table came from immunoSEQ multiplex PCR; TCRdb's copy has only in-frame clones and leaves some out. Of roughly 330,000 clones listed, 70% to 90% are singletons. The specimen sequenced was PBMCs or T cells enriched from blood (not recorded which). Every receptor here comes from a woman aged 25 to 39 who had recovered from COVID-19. Both conserved end residues are part of each CDR3. The order of the fields is D gene, clone size, V gene, J gene, CDR3 protein, CDR3 DNA. The D gene is left open where the match is weak. Clone size is stated in some rows and not others, as once, few, many or a class when expanded.

D: -
size: -
V: TRBV27
J: TRBJ2-2
CDR3: CASSLSIGRANTGELFF
DNA: TGTGCCAGCAGTTTATCGATCGGCAGGGCCAACACCGGGGAGCTGTTTTTT

D: TRBD1
size: -
V: TRBV15
J: TRBJ1-2
CDR3: CATSIRQGNYGYTF
DNA: TGTGCCACCAGCATCCGACAGGGGAACTATGGCTACACCTTC

D: TRBD1
size: -
V: TRBV7-9
J: TRBJ2-7
CDR3: CASSAGTGFEQYF
DNA: TGTGCCAGCAGCGCCGGGACAGGGTTCGAGCAGTACTTC

D: -
size: few
V: TRBV3-1/TRBV3-2
J: TRBJ1-6
CDR3: CASSHWADNSPLHF
DNA: TGTGCCAGCAGCCATTGGGCAGATAATTCACCCCTCCACTTT

D: -
size: -
V: TRBV6-5
J: TRBJ1-4
CDR3: CASKRMAMNEKLFF
DNA: TGTGCCAGCAAAAGAATGGCCATGAATGAAAAACTGTTTTTT

D: TRBD2
size: -
V: TRBV7-9
J: TRBJ2-2
CDR3: CASSFGGLSDTGELFF
DNA: TGTGCCAGCAGCTTTGGGGGACTAAGCGACACCGGGGAGCTGTTTTTT

D: -
size: once
V: TRBV25-1
J: TRBJ2-3
CDR3: CASSVFTGYTDTQYF
DNA: TGTGCCAGCAGTGTCTTCACAGGGTACACAGATACGCAGTATTTT

D: -
size: -
V: TRBV19
J: TRBJ1-1
CDR3: CASSRGFGVAFF
DNA: TGTGCCAGTAGTCGGGGGTTCGGAGTAGCTTTCTTT

D: TRBD1
size: -
V: TRBV19
J: TRBJ1-4
CDR3: CASSQQGAVQKLFF
DNA: TGTGCCAGTAGCCAACAGGGGGCAGTCCAGAAACTGTTTTTT

D: -
size: -
V: TRBV4-2
J: TRBJ2-7
CDR3: CASSQDLGGSYEQYF
DNA: TGTGCCAGCAGCCAAGATTTAGGGGGCTCCTACGAGCAGTACTTC

D: -
size: -
V: TRBV19
J: TRBJ1-1
CDR3: CAAGGHSPTEAFF
DNA: TGTGCCGCCGGCGGACACAGCCCAACTGAAGCTTTCTTT

D: -
size: -
V: TRBV11-2
J: TRBJ1-6
CDR3: CASSRPVTGSPLHF
DNA: TGTGCCAGCAGCAGACCTGTAACCGGGTCACCCCTCCACTTT

D: TRBD2
size: -
V: TRBV3-1/TRBV3-2
J: TRBJ2-5
CDR3: CASSQFGGAEETQYF
DNA: TGTGCCAGCAGCCAATTCGGGGGGGCAGAAGAGACCCAGTACTTC

D: TRBD1
size: -
V: TRBV19
J: TRBJ2-2
CDR3: CASILNRGPTGELFF
DNA: TGTGCCAGTATTCTGAACAGGGGACCGACCGGGGAGCTGTTTTTT

D: TRBD1
size: -
V: TRBV19
J: TRBJ1-2
CDR3: CASSILGTGVQGYTF
DNA: TGTGCCAGTAGTATTTTAGGGACAGGAGTTCAAGGCTACACCTTC

D: -
size: -
V: TRBV7-9
J: TRBJ2-3
CDR3: CASSLTSIGTQYF
DNA: TGTGCCAGCAGCTTAACTTCGATCGGTACGCAGTATTTT

D: -
size: -
V: TRBV5-1
J: TRBJ2-1
CDR3: CASSLQGNEQFF
DNA: TGCGCCAGCAGCTTGCAGGGGAATGAGCAGTTCTTC

D: -
size: few
V: TRBV5-8
J: TRBJ1-2
CDR3: CASSLHRGDSYGYTF
DNA: TGTGCCAGCAGCTTGCATCGGGGGGACTCCTATGGCTACACCTTC

D: -
size: once
V: TRBV4-1
J: TRBJ1-4
CDR3: CASSQGRARDSGEKLFF
DNA: TGCGCCAGCAGCCAAGGTCGTGCCAGGGACTCGGGTGAAAAACTGTTTTTT

D: TRBD2
size: -
V: TRBV9
J: TRBJ2-2
CDR3: CASRQGASGNTGELFF
DNA: TGTGCCAGCAGACAAGGGGCTAGCGGTAACACCGGGGAGCTGTTTTTT

D: -
size: -
V: TRBV10-3
J: TRBJ1-1
CDR3: CAIGLNLNTEAFF
DNA: TGTGCCATCGGACTGAACTTGAACACTGAAGCTTTCTTT

D: TRBD2
size: -
V: TRBV30
J: TRBJ2-1
CDR3: CAWSSGGLRNEQFF
DNA: TGTGCCTGGAGTAGCGGGGGCCTAAGGAATGAGCAGTTCTTC

D: -
size: -
V: TRBV19
J: TRBJ2-2
CDR3: CASRRSVTGELFF
DNA: TGTGCCAGTCGGCGGTCCGTCACCGGGGAGCTGTTTTTT

D: -
size: -
V: TRBV7-8
J: TRBJ1-5
CDR3: CASSDRLRGNQPQHF
DNA: TGTGCCAGCAGCGACCGACTGAGGGGCAATCAGCCCCAGCATTTT

D: -
size: -
V: TRBV6-5
J: TRBJ1-1
CDR3: CASSYSGQSEAFF
DNA: TGTGCCAGCAGTTACTCTGGACAGTCTGAAGCTTTCTTT

D: TRBD1
size: -
V: TRBV4-2
J: TRBJ1-4
CDR3: CASSQGPGQLSEKLFF
DNA: TGTGCCAGCAGCCAAGGACCGGGACAGTTGTCTGAAAAACTGTTTTTT

D: -
size: -
V: TRBV28
J: TRBJ2-3
CDR3: CASSFEGLATIPDTQYF
DNA: TGTGCCAGCAGTTTCGAGGGTCTAGCGACTATCCCAGATACGCAGTATTTT

D: -
size: once
V: TRBV4-1
J: TRBJ1-2
CDR3: CASSQENGRANYGYTF
DNA: TGCGCCAGCAGCCAAGAAAACGGCAGGGCGAACTATGGCTACACCTTC